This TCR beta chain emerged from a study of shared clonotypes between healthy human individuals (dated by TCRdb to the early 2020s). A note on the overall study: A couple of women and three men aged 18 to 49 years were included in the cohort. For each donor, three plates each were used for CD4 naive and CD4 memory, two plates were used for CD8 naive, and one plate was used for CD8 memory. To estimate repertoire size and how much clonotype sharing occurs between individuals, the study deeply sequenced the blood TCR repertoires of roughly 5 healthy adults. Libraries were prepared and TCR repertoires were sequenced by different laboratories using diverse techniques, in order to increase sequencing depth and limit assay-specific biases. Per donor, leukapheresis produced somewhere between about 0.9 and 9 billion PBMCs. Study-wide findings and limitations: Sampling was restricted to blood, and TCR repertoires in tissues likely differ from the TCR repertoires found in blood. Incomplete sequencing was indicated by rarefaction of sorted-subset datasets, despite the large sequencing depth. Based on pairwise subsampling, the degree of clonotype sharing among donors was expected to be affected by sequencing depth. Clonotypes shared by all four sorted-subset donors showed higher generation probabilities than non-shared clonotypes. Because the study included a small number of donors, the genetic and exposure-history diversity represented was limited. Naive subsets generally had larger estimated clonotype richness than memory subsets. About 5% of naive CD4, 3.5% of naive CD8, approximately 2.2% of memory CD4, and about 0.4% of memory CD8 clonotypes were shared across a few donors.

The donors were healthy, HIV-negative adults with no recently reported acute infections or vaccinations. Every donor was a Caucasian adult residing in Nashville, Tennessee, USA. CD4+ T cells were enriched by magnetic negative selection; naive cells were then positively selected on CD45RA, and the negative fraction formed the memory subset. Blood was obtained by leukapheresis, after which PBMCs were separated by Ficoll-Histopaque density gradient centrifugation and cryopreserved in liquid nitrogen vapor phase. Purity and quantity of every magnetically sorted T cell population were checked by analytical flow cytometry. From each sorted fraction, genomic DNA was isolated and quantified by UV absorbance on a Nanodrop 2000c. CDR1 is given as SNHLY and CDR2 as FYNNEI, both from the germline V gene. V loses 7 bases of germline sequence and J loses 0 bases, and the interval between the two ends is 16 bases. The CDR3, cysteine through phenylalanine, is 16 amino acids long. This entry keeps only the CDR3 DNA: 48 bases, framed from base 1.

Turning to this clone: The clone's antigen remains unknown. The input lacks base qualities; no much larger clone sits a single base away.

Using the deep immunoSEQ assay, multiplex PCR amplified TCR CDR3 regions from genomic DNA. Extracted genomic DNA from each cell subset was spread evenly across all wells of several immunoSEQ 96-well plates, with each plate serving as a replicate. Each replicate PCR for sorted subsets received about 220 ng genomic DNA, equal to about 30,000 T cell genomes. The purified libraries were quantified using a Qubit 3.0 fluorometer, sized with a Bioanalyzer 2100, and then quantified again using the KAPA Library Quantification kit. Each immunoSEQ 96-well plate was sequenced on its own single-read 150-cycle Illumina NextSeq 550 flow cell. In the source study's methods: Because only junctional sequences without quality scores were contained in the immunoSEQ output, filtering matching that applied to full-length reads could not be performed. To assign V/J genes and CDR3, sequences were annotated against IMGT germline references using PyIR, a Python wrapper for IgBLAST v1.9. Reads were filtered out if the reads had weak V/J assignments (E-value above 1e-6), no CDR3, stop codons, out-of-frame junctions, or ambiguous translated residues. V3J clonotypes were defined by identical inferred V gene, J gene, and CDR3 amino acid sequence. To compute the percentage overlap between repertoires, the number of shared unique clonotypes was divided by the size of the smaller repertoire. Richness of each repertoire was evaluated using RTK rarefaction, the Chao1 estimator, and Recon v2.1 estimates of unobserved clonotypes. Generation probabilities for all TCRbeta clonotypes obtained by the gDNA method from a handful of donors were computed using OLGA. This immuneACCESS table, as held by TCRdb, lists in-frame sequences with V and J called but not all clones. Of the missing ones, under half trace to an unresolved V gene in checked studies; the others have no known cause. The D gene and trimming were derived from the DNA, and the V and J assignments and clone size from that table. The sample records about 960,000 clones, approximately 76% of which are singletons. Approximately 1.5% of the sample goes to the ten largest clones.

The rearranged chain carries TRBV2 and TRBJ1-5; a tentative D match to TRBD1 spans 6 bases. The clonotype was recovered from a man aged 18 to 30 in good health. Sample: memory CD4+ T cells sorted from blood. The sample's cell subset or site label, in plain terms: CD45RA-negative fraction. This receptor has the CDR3 CASNIGPGASNQPQHF. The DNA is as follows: TGTGCCAGCAATATTGGGCCAGGGGCTAGCAATCAGCCCCAGCATTTT.